The sequence of this TCR beta chain was determined in a study of beta chain features in type 1 diabetes. Study as a whole: When patients were set against healthy donors, age, gender and cell yields were similar. Points from the study as a whole: More deletions and fewer insertions at VDJ junctions were found in patients with type 1 diabetes.

CDR1 is SGHTA, CDR2 FQGNSA, per germline. The CDR3 covers 14 residues. J gave up 4 bases and V 2 bases, and 0 bases lay outside the gene matches. The single heparinised draw taken from each donor contained around 100 mL of blood on average. This clone was counted a few times. Its antigen is unknown. Other DNA sequences in this specimen translate into the identical CDR3. Investigators reverse transcribed all isolated RNA, so they sequenced expressed TCRB transcripts. Sequencing of naive, central memory and regulatory T cell samples gave an average of approximately 3.3 million reads. Some clones are missing from TCRdb's copy, which holds only in-frame ones; the method was immunoSEQ multiplex PCR. This sample carries a few hundred thousand clones, about 20% of them seen once, and the ten largest clones take approximately 0.041%.

The chain is built from TRBV7-2 and TRBJ2-3, with 10 bases aligning to TRBD2. The TCR comes from a woman aged 18-29 years in good health. The sequencing sample was made of naive CD4+ T cells from blood. As DNA, the CDR3 is TGTGCCAGCAGCTTAAGCGGGGGGGCAGATACGCAGTATTTT. Its protein is CASSLSGGADTQYF.